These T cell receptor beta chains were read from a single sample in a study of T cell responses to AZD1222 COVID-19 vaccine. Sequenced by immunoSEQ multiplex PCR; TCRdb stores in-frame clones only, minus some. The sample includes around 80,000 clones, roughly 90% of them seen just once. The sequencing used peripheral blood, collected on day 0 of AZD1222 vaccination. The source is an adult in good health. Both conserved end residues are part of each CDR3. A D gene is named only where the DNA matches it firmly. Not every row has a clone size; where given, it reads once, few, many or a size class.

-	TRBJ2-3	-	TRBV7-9	TGTGCCAGCAGCTTAGACCCGGATACGCAGTATTTT	CASSLDPDTQYF
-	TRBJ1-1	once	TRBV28	TGTGCCAGCAGTCTGATGACAGTGGTGAACACTGAAGCTTTCTTT	CASSLMTVVNTEAFF
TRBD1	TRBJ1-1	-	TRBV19	TGTGCCAGTATCGGGACAGGGGCCTACGAAGCTTTCTTT	CASIGTGAYEAFF
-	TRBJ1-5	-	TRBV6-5	TGTGCCAGCTCCTCAGAAGGACAGCCCCAGCATTTT	CASSSEGQPQHF
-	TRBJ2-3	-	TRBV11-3	TGTGCCAGCAGCTTAGGGACTACCCCCACAGATACGCAGTATTTT	CASSLGTTPTDTQYF
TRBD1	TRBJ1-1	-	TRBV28	TGTGCCAGCAGTTTATCAAGGGACAGGGGATTGAACACTGAAGCTTTCTTT	CASSLSRDRGLNTEAFF
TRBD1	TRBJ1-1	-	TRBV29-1	TGCAGCGGGAAGGCAGGGGGCGAGACTGAAGCTTTCTTT	CSGKAGGETEAFF
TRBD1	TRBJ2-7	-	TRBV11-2	TGTGCCAGCAGTGACACCGGGACAGGGGCCCTTCTACCCTACGAGCAGTACTTC	CASSDTGTGALLPYEQYF
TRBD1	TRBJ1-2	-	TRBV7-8	TGTGCCAGCAGCTTAAACAGGGGGATGACGGGCTACACCTTC	CASSLNRGMTGYTF
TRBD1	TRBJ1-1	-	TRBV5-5	TGTGCCAGCAGCTTCCAAGACAGGGGCACTGAAGCTTTCTTT	CASSFQDRGTEAFF
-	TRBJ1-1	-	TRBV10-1	TGCGCCAGCAGTGACCAGTGGCAGGCGAACACTGAAGCTTTCTTT	CASSDQWQANTEAFF
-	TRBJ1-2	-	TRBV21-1	TGTGCCGGAACAGGCCCGGGCCCTAACTATGGCTACACCTTC	CAGTGPGPNYGYTF
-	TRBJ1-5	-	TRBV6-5	TGTGCCAGCAGTCAGGAGTATCAGCCCCAGCATTTT	CASSQEYQPQHF
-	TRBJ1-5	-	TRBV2	TGTGCCAGCAGGCTCCGGGACCTCAATCAGCCCCAGCATTTT	CASRLRDLNQPQHF
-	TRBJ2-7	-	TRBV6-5	TGTGCCAGCAGCAGGACGGGTACCTACGAGCAGTACTTC	CASSRTGTYEQYF
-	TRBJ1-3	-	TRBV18	TGTGCCAGCTCACGCGACAACCCACGCTCTGGAAACACCATATATTTT	CASSRDNPRSGNTIYF
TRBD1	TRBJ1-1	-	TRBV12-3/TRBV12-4	TGTGCCACCAGGGGGCCGGGCACTGAAGCTTTCTTT	CATRGPGTEAFF
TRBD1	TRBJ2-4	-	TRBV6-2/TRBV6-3	TGTGCCAGCAGTTCCCCGGGACAGGGGGACAAAAACATTCAGTACTTC	CASSSPGQGDKNIQYF
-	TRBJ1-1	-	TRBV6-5	TGTGCCAGCAGTTTCCTGACAGGCACGGAGACTGAAGCTTTCTTT	CASSFLTGTETEAFF
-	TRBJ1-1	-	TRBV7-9	TGTGCCAGCAGCTTACGGGTGCTCCCTGAAGCTTTCTTT	CASSLRVLPEAFF
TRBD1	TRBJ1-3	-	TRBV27	TGTGCCAGCTCCAGGGGGGCGGATGCTGGAAACACCATATATTTT	CASSRGADAGNTIYF
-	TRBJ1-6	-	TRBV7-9	TGTGCCAGCAGCTTAGGTGGCAGGGAGGCTTCACCCCTCCACTTT	CASSLGGREASPLHF
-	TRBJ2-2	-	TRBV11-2	TGTGCCAGCAGCCCCCCTTTCGAGTCCTTTAAGGAGCTGTTTTTT	CASSPPFESFKELFF
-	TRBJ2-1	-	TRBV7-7	TGTGCCAGCAGCCCGGTTTCAACCCTTGGGACCAATGAGCAGTTCTTC	CASSPVSTLGTNEQFF
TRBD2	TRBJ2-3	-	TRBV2	TGTGCCAGCAGTTATCGGCGGGGGGATACAGATACGCAGTATTTT	CASSYRRGDTDTQYF
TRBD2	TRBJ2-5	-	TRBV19	TGTGCCAGTAGTATTGTGACTAGCGGGAGCCAGACCCAGTACTTC	CASSIVTSGSQTQYF
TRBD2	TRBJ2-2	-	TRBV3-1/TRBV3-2	TGTGCCAGCAGCCAAGGATCCGGCGGGGGGAACACCGGGGAGCTGTTTTTT	CASSQGSGGGNTGELFF
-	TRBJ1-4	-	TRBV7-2	TGTGCCAGCAGCTTAGACAGTGGCCCTAATGAAAAACTGTTTTTT	CASSLDSGPNEKLFF
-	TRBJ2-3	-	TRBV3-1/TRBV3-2	TGTGCCAGCAGCCAAGACGTCTCCTGGGGTACCCGCACAGATACGCAGTATTTT	CASSQDVSWGTRTDTQYF
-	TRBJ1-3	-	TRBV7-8	TGTGCCAGCAGCTTAGAACGGCCGCCGTTCGGTAGAAACACCATATATTTT	CASSLERPPFGRNTIYF
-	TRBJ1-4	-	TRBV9	TGTGCCAGCACCGCTGGACAGCGAGATGAAAAACTGTTTTTT	CASTAGQRDEKLFF
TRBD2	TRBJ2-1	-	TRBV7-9	TGTGCCAGCAGCCCCCGGGCGGGAGCAAATGAGCAGTTCTTC	CASSPRAGANEQFF
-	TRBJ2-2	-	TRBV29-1	TGCAGCGTTTCCGGGACTGTAGCGACCGGGGAGCTGTTTTTT	CSVSGTVATGELFF
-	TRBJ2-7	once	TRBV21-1	TGTGCCAGCACTCCGGGGGGTGGGGAGCAGTACTTC	CASTPGGGEQYF
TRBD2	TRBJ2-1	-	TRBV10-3	TGTGCCATCAGTGTTACGGGGCGGGAGGGTTACAATGAGCAGTTCTTC	CAISVTGREGYNEQFF
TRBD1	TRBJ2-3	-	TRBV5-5	TGTGCCAGCAGCCACCGATGGACAGGTAGCACAGATACGCAGTATTTT	CASSHRWTGSTDTQYF
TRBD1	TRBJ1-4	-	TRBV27	TGTGCCAGCAGTTTGTGGGAGGGGGCCTATGTAGGAAAACTGTTTTTT	CASSLWEGAYVGKLFF